The sequence of this T cell receptor (beta chain) was determined in a study of blood T cell repertoires in COVID-19. Original data processing: Counts of nucleated cells, estimated from reference gene primer amplification, were obtained. The table came from immunoSEQ multiplex PCR; TCRdb's copy has only in-frame clones and leaves some out. V and J calls and clone size follow that table, whereas D and trimming were derived from the DNA. Among approximately 170,000 clones listed, roughly four fifths were seen once. CDR1 SEHNR and CDR2 FQNEAQ come from the germline V gene (reference sequence). The ends lost 4 bases at V and 2 bases at J; junction bases unmatched: 12. CDR3 size: 18 residues.

The V and J genes are TRBV7-9 and TRBJ2-3; TRBD2 matches 10 bases. The TCR comes from a woman between 65 and 79 years old with COVID-19, enrolled during active disease. Material for sequencing was peripheral blood. This CDR3 is CASSSWVGTSDNTDTQYF. The CDR3 nucleotides are TGTGCCAGCAGCTCGTGGGTTGGGACTAGCGACAACACAGATACGCAGTATTTT.